A selection of T cell receptor beta chains follows, all from one sample in a study of cytomegalovirus exposure and HLA in healthy donors. TCRdb's table, derived via immunoSEQ multiplex PCR, lists solely in-frame clones and lacks some. Here the sample spans approximately 160,000 clones, 70% to 90% being singletons. Sequenced: PBMCs. The source of these receptors is a woman younger than 30 in good health and CMV-seronegative. CDR3s include the opening cysteine and the closing phenylalanine or tryptophan. Expanded clones are given a class, and other clones once, few, many or no size at all.

j_call v_call clone_size cdr3_aa
TRBJ2-5 TRBV19 NA CASSLDRGETQYF
TRBJ1-5 TRBV29-1 once CGFSRGINQPQHF
TRBJ1-6 TRBV5-1 NA CASSLVFRGRTPLHF
TRBJ1-1 TRBV27 NA CASSPLLQVNTEAFF
TRBJ1-5 TRBV6-5 NA CASSSTGYSNQPQHF
TRBJ2-1 TRBV27 NA CASSLSSGAYNEQFF
TRBJ1-1 TRBV7-9 few CASSRAGKPNTEAFF
TRBJ2-7 TRBV19 NA CASSTRDSLYYEQYF
TRBJ2-1 TRBV19 NA CASTQAHEQFF
TRBJ2-3 TRBV4-1 NA CASSQESRVGGTDTQYF
TRBJ2-5 TRBV7-6 NA CASTLTVQETQYF
TRBJ1-1 TRBV5-1 NA CASRVGRHEGVLEAFF
TRBJ2-1 TRBV5-4 NA CASSLPGQGAYNEQFF